This is a list of T cell receptor beta chains from one sample in a study of immune cell composition in non-small cell lung cancer. Method: immunoSEQ multiplex PCR; TCRdb's copy keeps in-frame clones and lacks some. The sample lists 4,000 to 5,000 clones, about 80% occurring once. The specimen was lung tumor tissue. Receptor source: a human donor with non-small cell lung cancer. CDR3s include the opening cysteine and the closing phenylalanine or tryptophan. D genes are given only for firm matches. Clone size, where shown, is once, few, many, or a class for clones that have expanded.

v_gene	abundance	d_gene	j_gene	CDR3aa	CDR3nt
TRBV11-3	NA	NA	TRBJ2-7	CASSADTSYEQYF	TGTGCCAGCAGCGCCGACACATCCTACGAGCAGTACTTC
TRBV5-4	NA	TRBD1	TRBJ1-5	CASSWVSGPGQGRLAQPQHF	TGTGCCAGCAGCTGGGTATCTGGTCCGGGACAGGGGCGCCTCGCTCAGCCCCAGCATTTT
TRBV28	NA	NA	TRBJ1-5	CASTKAQGNQPQHF	TGTGCCAGCACCAAAGCACAGGGCAATCAGCCCCAGCATTTT
TRBV7-6	NA	TRBD2	TRBJ2-4	CASSPETSGAKNIQYF	TGTGCCAGCAGCCCAGAAACTAGCGGGGCCAAAAACATTCAGTACTTC
TRBV19	NA	NA	TRBJ1-5	CASTLSGGQPQHF	TGTGCCAGTACCCTATCCGGGGGGCAGCCCCAGCATTTT
TRBV6-1	once	NA	TRBJ1-2	CAISESSGRNYGYTF	TGTGCCATCAGTGAGTCGAGCGGGAGAAACTATGGCTACACCTTC
TRBV6-5	NA	NA	TRBJ1-2	CASSLTGSSDYGYTF	TGTGCCAGCAGCCTCACAGGCTCCTCTGACTATGGCTACACCTTC
TRBV2	NA	NA	TRBJ1-1	CASSEIGGATEAFF	TGTGCCAGCAGTGAAATTGGGGGGGCCACTGAAGCTTTCTTT
TRBV5-1	NA	TRBD1	TRBJ1-2	CASSPQPGQGAHGYTF	TGCGCCAGCAGCCCCCAGCCGGGACAGGGGGCGCATGGCTACACCTTC
TRBV5-4	few	TRBD1	TRBJ1-2	CASRIFRTGENYGYTF	TGTGCCAGCAGAATATTCCGGACAGGGGAAAACTATGGCTACACCTTC
TRBV4-2	NA	TRBD2	TRBJ2-3	CASTRERGYTDTQYF	TGTGCCAGCACCAGGGAGCGGGGGTACACAGATACGCAGTATTTT
TRBV19	NA	NA	TRBJ2-2	CASSPRVTGELFF	TGTGCCAGTAGTCCGAGAGTTACCGGGGAGCTGTTTTTT
TRBV4-3	NA	TRBD1	TRBJ2-3	CASSQDRGTGVTDTQYF	TGCGCCAGCAGCCAAGATAGGGGGACAGGAGTTACAGATACGCAGTATTTT
TRBV7-2	few	NA	TRBJ2-2	CASADNQAKNTGELFF	TGTGCCAGCGCGGATAACCAAGCCAAAAACACCGGGGAGCTGTTTTTT
TRBV5-5	NA	NA	TRBJ2-7	CASSIENEQYF	TGTGCCAGCAGCATAGAGAACGAGCAGTACTTC
TRBV28	NA	TRBD1	TRBJ1-2	CASSLVGTEGGGYTF	TGTGCCAGCAGTTTAGTCGGGACAGAAGGAGGGGGCTACACCTTC
TRBV10-3	NA	TRBD2	TRBJ2-1	CAISDGAGAYNEQFF	TGTGCCATCAGTGACGGAGCGGGGGCTTACAATGAGCAGTTCTTC
TRBV10-3	NA	TRBD1	TRBJ1-4	CAIRGDRENEKLFF	TGTGCCATCAGGGGGGACAGGGAAAATGAAAAACTGTTTTTT
TRBV6-5	medium-sized	NA	TRBJ2-1	CASSYSGSSYNEQFF	TGTGCCAGCAGTTACTCTGGCAGCTCCTACAATGAGCAGTTCTTC
TRBV7-2	NA	TRBD2	TRBJ2-7	CASSRTSGSYEQYF	TGTGCCAGCAGCCGGACTAGCGGGAGCTACGAGCAGTACTTC
TRBV6-6	NA	NA	TRBJ2-3	CASSREHTQYF	TGTGCCAGCAGTCGAGAGCATACGCAGTATTTT
TRBV6-1	few	TRBD1	TRBJ2-4	CASSAGGSTKNIQYF	TGTGCCAGCAGTGCAGGGGGATCGACCAAAAACATTCAGTACTTC
TRBV12-1	NA	NA	TRBJ2-7	CASSAGTSGRAKSYEQYF	TGTGCCAGCAGCGCCGGGACTAGCGGGAGGGCCAAGTCCTACGAGCAGTACTTC
TRBV14	NA	NA	TRBJ2-1	CASSQPWRAYNEQFF	TGTGCCAGCAGCCAACCCTGGAGGGCTTACAATGAGCAGTTCTTC
TRBV18	NA	TRBD1	TRBJ2-7	CASSLGGAVGEQYF	TGTGCCAGCTCACTAGGGGGCGCGGTGGGCGAGCAGTACTTC
TRBV19	few	TRBD2	TRBJ2-4	CASSLRTSQNVAKNIQYF	TGTGCCAGTAGTCTAAGGACTAGTCAAAACGTAGCCAAAAACATTCAGTACTTC
TRBV9	NA	TRBD2	TRBJ2-1	CASSPRLAGGNEQFF	TGTGCCAGCAGCCCCCGATTAGCGGGGGGCAATGAGCAGTTCTTC
TRBV2	once	NA	TRBJ2-5	CASSEERDWSQETQYF	TGTGCCAGCAGTGAGGAGAGGGATTGGAGCCAAGAGACCCAGTACTTC
TRBV7-2	once	NA	TRBJ1-3	CASSYGHSGNTIYF	TGTGCCAGCAGCTACGGACATTCTGGAAACACCATATATTTT
TRBV4-3	once	TRBD1	TRBJ2-7	CASSQEGQEGYEQYF	TGCGCCAGCAGCCAGGAGGGACAGGAGGGCTACGAGCAGTACTTC
TRBV13	NA	TRBD2	TRBJ2-1	CASTLLRSGGALEQFF	TGTGCCAGCACCCTGCTTAGGAGCGGGGGAGCCCTCGAGCAGTTCTTC
TRBV15	few	NA	TRBJ1-2	CATSRDTQAGGYTF	TGTGCCACCAGCAGAGATACGCAGGCCGGAGGCTACACCTTC
TRBV28	NA	TRBD1	TRBJ2-2	CASSMDRVYAGELFF	TGTGCCAGCAGTATGGACAGGGTTTATGCCGGGGAGCTGTTTTTT